This T cell receptor (beta chain) was captured in a study of blood T cell repertoires in COVID-19. The CDR3 is made up of 13 amino acids. Germline CDR1 is DFQATT and CDR2 is SNEGSKA (reference sequence). Trimming shortened V by 3 bases and J by 1 base, and 10 bases separated the two germline ends. Generated by immunoSEQ multiplex PCR, the TCRdb table keeps only in-frame clones and is missing some. This table has around 160,000 clones, over 70% appearing once. The chain uses TRBV20-1 and TRBJ2-7; D is uncertain. The source of this sequence is a woman in her sixties who had recovered from COVID-19. What was sequenced was PBMCs or T cells enriched from blood (not recorded which). The CDR3 region is CSASGRLSYEQYF. The DNA of the CDR3 is TGCAGTGCTAGTGGCAGGCTATCCTACGAGCAGTACTTC.